This TCR beta chain stems from a study of CD8 T cells in Susac syndrome. This CDR3 region has 16 residues. V lost 5 bases to trimming and J lost 3 bases; unmatched junction nucleotides: 7. Germline values: CDR1 MNHEY, CDR2 SVGAGI. It was with random hexamers that 0.5 to 1 ug RNA was reverse transcribed. TCRdb recomputed calls from the immunoSEQ multiplex PCR reads with MiXCR, one row per CDR3 protein. This sample yields approximately 200,000 distinct CDR3 sequences, of which 80% to 95% are seen a single time; around 0.13% belongs to the top ten. V gene TRBV6-5 combines with J gene TRBJ2-3; 11 bases are a match to TRBD2. Sequenced material: CD8+ T cells from PBMCs. This sequence originates from a human donor with multiple sclerosis. CDR3 nucleotide sequence: TGTGCCAGCAGTACCGGACTAGCGGGTGGTACAGATACGCAGTATTTT. Encoded protein: CASSTGLAGGTDTQYF.